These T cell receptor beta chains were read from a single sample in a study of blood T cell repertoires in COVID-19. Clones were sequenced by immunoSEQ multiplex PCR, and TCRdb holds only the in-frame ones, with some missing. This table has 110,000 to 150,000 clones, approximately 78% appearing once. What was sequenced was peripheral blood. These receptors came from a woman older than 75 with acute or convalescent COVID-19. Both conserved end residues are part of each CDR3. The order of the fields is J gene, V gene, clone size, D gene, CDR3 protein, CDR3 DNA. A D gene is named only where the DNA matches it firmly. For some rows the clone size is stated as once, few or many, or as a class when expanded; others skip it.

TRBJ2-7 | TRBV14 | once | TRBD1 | CASSQDRASYEQYF | TGTGCCAGCAGCCAGGACAGGGCGTCCTACGAGCAGTACTTC
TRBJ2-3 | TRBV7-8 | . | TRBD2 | CASSSRTSGGLRVF | TGTGCCAGCAGCTCGAGGACTAGCGGGGGACTAAGGGTCTTT
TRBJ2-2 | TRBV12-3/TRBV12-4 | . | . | CASSRGTGELFF | TGTGCCAGCAGTCGGGGGACCGGGGAGCTGTTTTTT
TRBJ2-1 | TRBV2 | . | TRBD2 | CASSNDLAGTTNEQFF | TGTGCCAGCAGTAACGACTTAGCGGGGACCACCAATGAGCAGTTCTTC
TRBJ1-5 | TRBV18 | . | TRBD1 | CASSTGASNQPQHF | TGTGCCAGTTCGACAGGGGCCTCCAATCAGCCCCAGCATTTT
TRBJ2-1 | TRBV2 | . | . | CASTWRPDFIRSYNEQFF | TGTGCCAGCACTTGGAGGCCGGACTTTATTAGGTCCTACAATGAGCAGTTCTTC
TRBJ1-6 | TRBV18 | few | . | CASSLDRSNSPLHF | TGTGCCAGCTCACTAGACAGGAGTAATTCACCCCTCCACTTT
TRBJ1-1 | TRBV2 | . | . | CASSWGGNTEAFF | TGTGCCAGCAGTTGGGGAGGGAACACTGAAGCTTTCTTT
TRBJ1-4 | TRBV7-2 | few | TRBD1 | CASSLARTGVGEKLFF | TGTGCCAGCAGCTTAGCCCGGACAGGGGTTGGTGAAAAACTGTTTTTT
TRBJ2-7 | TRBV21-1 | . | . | CASSSKTSGRLEVQYF | TGTGCCAGCAGCAGTAAGACTAGCGGGAGGTTGGAGGTGCAGTACTTC
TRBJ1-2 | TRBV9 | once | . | CASSPGQQTNYGYTF | TGTGCCAGCAGCCCAGGACAGCAAACTAACTATGGCTACACCTTC
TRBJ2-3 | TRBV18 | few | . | CASSPRSLAGDTQYF | TGTGCCAGCTCACCAAGGTCCCTAGCTGGAGATACGCAGTATTTT
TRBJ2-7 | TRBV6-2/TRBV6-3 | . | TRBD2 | CASSWTSGFYYEQYF | TGTGCCAGCAGCTGGACTAGCGGGTTCTACTACGAGCAGTACTTC
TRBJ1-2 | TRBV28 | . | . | CASSLGQGYGYTF | TGTGCCAGCAGTTTAGGTCAGGGGTATGGCTACACCTTC
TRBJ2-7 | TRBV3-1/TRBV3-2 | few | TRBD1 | CASSRGQGGNEQYF | TGTGCCAGCAGCCGTGGACAGGGAGGAAACGAGCAGTACTTC
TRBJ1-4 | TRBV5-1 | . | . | CASSKGDLANEKLFF | TGCGCCAGCAGCAAGGGGGATTTGGCTAATGAAAAACTGTTTTTT
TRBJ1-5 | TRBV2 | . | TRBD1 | CASSGGQGSNQPQHF | TGTGCCAGCAGCGGTGGACAGGGGAGCAATCAGCCCCAGCATTTT
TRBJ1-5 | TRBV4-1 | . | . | CASSQAWTDDQPQHF | TGCGCCAGCAGCCAAGCTTGGACAGACGACCAGCCCCAGCATTTT
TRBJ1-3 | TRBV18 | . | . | CASSPTQGGNTIYF | TGTGCCAGCTCACCGACACAGGGAGGAAACACCATATATTTT
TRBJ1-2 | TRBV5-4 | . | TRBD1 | CASSPDRNYGYTF | TGTGCCAGCAGTCCGGACAGGAACTATGGCTACACCTTC
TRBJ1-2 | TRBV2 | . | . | CASSLDSIPGYTF | TGTGCCAGCAGTCTAGACTCAATTCCGGGCTACACCTTC
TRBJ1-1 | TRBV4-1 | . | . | CASSQPTRGRTEAFF | TGCGCCAGCAGCCAACCCACCAGGGGAAGAACTGAAGCTTTCTTT
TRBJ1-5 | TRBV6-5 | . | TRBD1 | CASRGGGGKNQPQHF | TGTGCCAGCAGGGGAGGAGGGGGCAAGAATCAGCCCCAGCATTTT
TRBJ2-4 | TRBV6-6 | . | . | CASSQEGHIAKNIQYF | TGTGCCAGCAGTCAAGAGGGCCATATAGCCAAAAACATTCAGTACTTC
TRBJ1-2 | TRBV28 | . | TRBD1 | CASSITGGELLGYTF | TGTGCCAGCAGTATCACAGGGGGCGAACTTCTTGGCTACACCTTC
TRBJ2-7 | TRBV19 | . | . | CASSGDGSSYEQYF | TGTGCCAGTAGTGGAGACGGTAGCTCCTACGAGCAGTACTTC
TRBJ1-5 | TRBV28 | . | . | CASSSRHFNQPQHF | TGTGCCAGCAGTTCCCGACACTTCAATCAGCCCCAGCATTTT
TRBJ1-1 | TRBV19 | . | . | CASSYQGGTEAFF | TGTGCCAGTAGTTATCAGGGAGGTACTGAAGCTTTCTTT
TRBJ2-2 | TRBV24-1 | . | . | CATSDLRRDKGNTGELFF | TGTGCCACCAGTGACCTCCGCCGGGACAAGGGCAACACCGGGGAGCTGTTTTTT